This TCR beta chain was sequenced for a study of shared clonotypes between healthy human individuals. The CDR3 is 14 amino acids. Germline V gene data show CDR1 as MNHEY and CDR2 as SVGAGI. Turning to this clone: Germline is not matched at one junction end, which may reflect a read error.

Sequencing was performed with immunoSEQ multiplex PCR; in TCRdb, only in-frame clones are kept and a portion is missing. The sample holds a few million clones, 85% to 95% seen once. This sequence joins TRBV6-5 and TRBJ2-7; TRBD2 aligns across 13 bases. This sequence was found in a man aged 18 to 29 in good health. Some clones in this sample may be carry-over from other donors' samples. The sequencing sample was made of naive CD4+ T cells from PBMCs. Subset of the sample: CD45RA+ positively selected. CDR3 DNA: TGTGTCAGCAGGAACGGACTAGCGGGAGCCGAGCAGTACTTC. It translates to CVSRNGLAGAEQYF.